Included here is one TCR beta chain sequence, with context. Deletions cut 7 bases from V and 4 bases from J, with 11 bases between. Germline V gives CDR1 SGHAT, CDR2 FQNNGV. This CDR3 has 13 residues. This record belongs to a study of tumor-infiltrating lymphocytes in primary liver carcinoma. From 500 ng of total RNA, TCR beta-specific cDNA was reverse-transcribed using a constant-region primer. Modified slightly, ARM-PCR produced TCR beta libraries over three nested multiplex PCR rounds. TRBV1-TRBV30 forward primers paired with a C-beta reverse primer were used in the first two PCR rounds, which ran roughly 9 cycles each. Each CDR3 protein gets one entry after TCRdb re-called the multiplex PCR reads with MiXCR. The table records about 200,000 distinct CDR3 sequences, roughly two thirds of them present only once. Blood RNA came from unsorted whole blood; germline DNA was also extracted. A sample of 3.5 to 5 milliliters of peripheral blood was taken before surgery.

The chain combines TRBV11-2 with TRBJ1-5; no firm D call. The source of this sequence is a woman aged 55 to 70 with primary liver carcinoma and hepatitis B virus infection. Sequences were obtained from peripheral blood. The CDR3 DNA reads TGTGCCAGCAACTGGGAGAGTAATCAGCCCCAGCATTTT. Translated, it gives CASNWESNQPQHF.